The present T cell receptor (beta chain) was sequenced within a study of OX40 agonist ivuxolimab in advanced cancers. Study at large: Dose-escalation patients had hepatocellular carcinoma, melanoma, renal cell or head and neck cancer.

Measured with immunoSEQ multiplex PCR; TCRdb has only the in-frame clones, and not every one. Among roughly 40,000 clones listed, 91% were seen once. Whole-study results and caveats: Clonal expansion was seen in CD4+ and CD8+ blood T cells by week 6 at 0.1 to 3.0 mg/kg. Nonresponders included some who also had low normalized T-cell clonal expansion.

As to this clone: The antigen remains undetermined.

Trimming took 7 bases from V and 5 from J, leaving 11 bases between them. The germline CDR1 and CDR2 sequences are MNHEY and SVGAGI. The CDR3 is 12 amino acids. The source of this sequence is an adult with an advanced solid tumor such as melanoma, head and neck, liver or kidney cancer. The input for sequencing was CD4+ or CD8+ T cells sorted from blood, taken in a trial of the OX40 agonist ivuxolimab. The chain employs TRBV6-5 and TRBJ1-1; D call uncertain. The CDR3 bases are TGTGCCAGCACCATCCCGGGTACTGAAGCTTTCTTT. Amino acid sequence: CASTIPGTEAFF.